This T cell receptor (beta chain) was obtained from a study of naive and memory T cell subsets. The beta constant-region primer was an equimolar mix of two oligonucleotides covering TRBC1 and TRBC2. TCRdb processed the UMI-ligation and nested PCR reads anew with MiXCR; each CDR3 protein has one entry. The sample lists roughly 40,000 distinct CDR3 sequences; about an eighth were seen once. There are 20 residues in the CDR3. Germline V gene data show CDR1 as SGHTA and CDR2 as FQGNSA. Trimming pared 0 bases from V and 5 bases from J, leaving 28 bases between. This TCR was recovered from a human donor in good health. The sequencing sample was made of effector memory CD4+ T cells from blood. The subset was: effector memory, CD45RA- CD27-. The chain is built from TRBV7-2 and TRBJ2-5, with D perhaps matching TRBD2 (5 bases). The CDR3 loop is CASSLAPLLSASVGEETQYF. The CDR3 DNA is TGTGCCAGCAGCTTAGCGCCCCTCCTTTCAGCCTCGGTCGGGGAGGAGACCCAGTACTTC.